At least ten counts were recorded for the clone carrying this T cell receptor (beta chain). Its antigen remains unknown. An end of the junction differs from the germline gene, which may be a read error. This sample was included in a study of T cell repertoires in cytomegalovirus infection. Study results and caveats: Using cumulative public TCR beta family frequency, the authors identified those who carried CMV together with the relevant HLA.

The CDR3 is 13 residues long. Germline-derived CDR1 and CDR2 are SSHAT and FNYEAQ (reference sequence). TCRdb independently ran MiXCR on the reads; one entry per CDR3 protein. The table has around 750,000 distinct CDR3 sequences, 32% seen once. The clonotype originates from a human donor in good health (CMV status not recorded). Some clones in this sample may be carry-over from other donors' samples. This specimen was cultured CD8+ T cells from PBMCs, taken from culture after CMV antigen stimulation. The chain couples TRBV7-7 to TRBJ1-1; 8 bases line up with TRBD1. The CDR3 is CASSKTGVSEAFF. In DNA, the CDR3 is TGTGCTAGCAGCAAGACAGGGGTTTCCGAAGCTTTCTTT.